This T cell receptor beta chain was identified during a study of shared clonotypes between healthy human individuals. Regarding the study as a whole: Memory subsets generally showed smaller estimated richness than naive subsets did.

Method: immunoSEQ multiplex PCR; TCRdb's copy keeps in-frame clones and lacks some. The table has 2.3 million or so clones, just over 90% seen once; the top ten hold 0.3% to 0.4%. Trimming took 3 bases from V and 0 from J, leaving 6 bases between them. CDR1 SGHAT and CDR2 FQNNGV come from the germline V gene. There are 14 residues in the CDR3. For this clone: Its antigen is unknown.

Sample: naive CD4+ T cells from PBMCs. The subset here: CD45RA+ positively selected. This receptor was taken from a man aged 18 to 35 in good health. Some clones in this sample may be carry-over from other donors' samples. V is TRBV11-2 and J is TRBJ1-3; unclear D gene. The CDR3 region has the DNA TGTGCCAGCAGCTTGAGCGGCTCTGGAAACACCATATATTTT. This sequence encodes CASSLSGSGNTIYF. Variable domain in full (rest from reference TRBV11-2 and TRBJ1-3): EAGVAQSPRYKIIEKRQSVAFWCNPISGHATLYWYQQILGQGPKLLIQFQNNGVVDDSQLPKDRFSAERLKGVDSTLKIQPAKLEDSAVYLCASSLSGSGNTIYFGEGSWLTVV.